The clone carrying this T cell receptor (beta chain) was recorded a few times. The antigen is unknown. This entry comes from a study of T-cell reconstitution after alpha-beta-depleted transplantation in children. Trimming took off 4 bases at V and 5 bases at J, with 16 bases between the two ends. Germline CDR1 is KGHDR and CDR2 is SFDVKD. The CDR3 covers 15 residues. Findings of the study overall: Newly produced T cells mostly provided counts and TCRbeta diversity after one year, as hyperexpanded clones declined.

The library targeted TCRbeta and was prepared with unique molecular identifiers. TCRdb reprocessed the PCR reads via MiXCR and lists one record per CDR3 protein. The sample has roughly 340,000 distinct CDR3 sequences, about 17% seen once. The source of this sequence is a male patient aged 2-15 years who had a stem cell transplant for acute lymphoblastic leukemia, so the T cells may come from the graft donor. Source: PBMCs, mostly from graft donor cells, taken 360 days after TCRalphabeta/CD19-depleted stem cell transplant. This sequence joins TRBV24-1 and TRBJ2-5; D unclear. The CDR3 region is CATSDPILGVETQYF. CDR3 DNA sequence: TGTGCCACCAGTGACCCAATACTTGGGGTGGAGACCCAGTACTTC.